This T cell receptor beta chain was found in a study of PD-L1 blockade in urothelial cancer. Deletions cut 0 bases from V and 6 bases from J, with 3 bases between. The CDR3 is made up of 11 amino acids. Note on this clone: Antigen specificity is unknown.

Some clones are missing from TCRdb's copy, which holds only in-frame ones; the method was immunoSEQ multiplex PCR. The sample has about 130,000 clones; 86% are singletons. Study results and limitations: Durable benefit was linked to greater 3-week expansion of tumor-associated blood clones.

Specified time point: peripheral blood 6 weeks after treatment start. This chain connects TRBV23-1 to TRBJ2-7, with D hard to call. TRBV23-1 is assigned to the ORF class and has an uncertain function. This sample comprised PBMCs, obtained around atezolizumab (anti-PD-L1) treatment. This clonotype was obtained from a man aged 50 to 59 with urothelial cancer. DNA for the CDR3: TGCGCCAGCAGTCAATCGAGCGAGCAGTACTTC. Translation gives CASSQSSEQYF.